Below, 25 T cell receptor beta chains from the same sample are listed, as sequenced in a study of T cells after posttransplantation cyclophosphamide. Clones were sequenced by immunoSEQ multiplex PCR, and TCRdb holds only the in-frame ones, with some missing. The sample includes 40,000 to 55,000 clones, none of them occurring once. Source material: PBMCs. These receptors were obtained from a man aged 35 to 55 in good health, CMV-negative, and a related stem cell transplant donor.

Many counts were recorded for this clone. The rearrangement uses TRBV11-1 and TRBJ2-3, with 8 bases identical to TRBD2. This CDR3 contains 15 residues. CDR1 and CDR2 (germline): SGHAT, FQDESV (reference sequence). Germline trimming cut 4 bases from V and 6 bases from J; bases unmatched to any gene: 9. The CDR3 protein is CASSSGAGARDTQYF. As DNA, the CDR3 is TGTGCCAGCAGCTCCGGAGCGGGGGCGAGGGATACGCAGTATTTT.

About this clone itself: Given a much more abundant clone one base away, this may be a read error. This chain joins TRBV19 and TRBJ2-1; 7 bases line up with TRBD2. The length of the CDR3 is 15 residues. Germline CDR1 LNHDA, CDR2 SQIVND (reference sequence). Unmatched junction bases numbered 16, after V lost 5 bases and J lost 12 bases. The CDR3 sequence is CASSVREGTLPRQFF. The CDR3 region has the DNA TGTGCCAGTAGTGTTAGGGAGGGTACCCTTCCCAGGCAGTTCTTC.

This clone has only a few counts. In nucleotides, the CDR3 is TGTGCCATCAGTTCGGCGCGGGACGTAGATACGCAGTATTTT. Protein sequence: CAISSARDVDTQYF. The chain carries TRBV10-3 and TRBJ2-3; a weak D match, TRBD2 (6 bases). The V end lost 5 bases, the J end lost 5 bases, and 14 bases lay between the germline ends. Germline loops: CDR1 ENHRY, CDR2 SYGVKD. The CDR3 is made up of 14 amino acids.

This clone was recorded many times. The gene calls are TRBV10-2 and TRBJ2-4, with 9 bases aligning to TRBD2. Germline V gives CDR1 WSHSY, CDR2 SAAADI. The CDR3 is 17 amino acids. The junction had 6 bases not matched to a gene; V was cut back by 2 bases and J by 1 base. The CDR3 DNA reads TGCGCCAGCAGTGAGAATAGCCTAGCGGGGGCCAAAAACATTCAGTACTTC. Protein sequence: CASSENSLAGAKNIQYF.

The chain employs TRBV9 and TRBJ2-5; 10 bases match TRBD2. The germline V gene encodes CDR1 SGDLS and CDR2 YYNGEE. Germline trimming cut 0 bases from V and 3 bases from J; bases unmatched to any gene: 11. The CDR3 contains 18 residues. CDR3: CASSVAPSGGRMEETQYF. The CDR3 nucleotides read TGTGCCAGCAGCGTAGCCCCTAGCGGGGGAAGGATGGAAGAGACCCAGTACTTC.

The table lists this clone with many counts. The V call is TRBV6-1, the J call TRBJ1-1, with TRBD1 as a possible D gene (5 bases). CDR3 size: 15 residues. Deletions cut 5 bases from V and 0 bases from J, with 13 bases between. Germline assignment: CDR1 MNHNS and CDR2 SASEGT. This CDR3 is CASSPPGGMNTEAFF. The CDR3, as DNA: TGTGCCAGCAGTCCCCCGGGGGGAATGAACACTGAAGCTTTCTTT.

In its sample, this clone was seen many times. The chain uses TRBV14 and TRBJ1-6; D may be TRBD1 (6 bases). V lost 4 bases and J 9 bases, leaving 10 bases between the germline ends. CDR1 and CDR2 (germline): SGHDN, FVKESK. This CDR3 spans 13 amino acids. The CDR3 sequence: CASSPQGFSPLHF. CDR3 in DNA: TGTGCCAGCAGCCCGCAGGGGTTTTCACCCCTCCACTTT.

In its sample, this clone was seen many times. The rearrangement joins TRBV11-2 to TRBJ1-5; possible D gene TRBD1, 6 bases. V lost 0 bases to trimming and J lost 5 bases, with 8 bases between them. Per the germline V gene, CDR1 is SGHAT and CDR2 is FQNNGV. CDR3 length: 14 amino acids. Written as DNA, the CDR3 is TGTGCCAGCAGCTTAGAACACAGGGATCAGCCCCAGCATTTT. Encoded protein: CASSLEHRDQPQHF.

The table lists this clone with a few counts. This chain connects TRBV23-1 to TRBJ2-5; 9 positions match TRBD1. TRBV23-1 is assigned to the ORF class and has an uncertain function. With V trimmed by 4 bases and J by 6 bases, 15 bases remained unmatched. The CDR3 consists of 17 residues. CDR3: CASSPAYPGTGLKTQYF. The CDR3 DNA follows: TGCGCCAGCAGTCCAGCCTACCCCGGGACAGGGTTGAAGACCCAGTACTTC.

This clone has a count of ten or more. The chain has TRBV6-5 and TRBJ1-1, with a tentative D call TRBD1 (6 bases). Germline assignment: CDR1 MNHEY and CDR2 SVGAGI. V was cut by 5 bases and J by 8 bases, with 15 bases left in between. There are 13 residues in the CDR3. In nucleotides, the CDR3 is TGTGCCAGCAGTGAAGACAGGTGGGAGGAAGCTTTCTTT. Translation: CASSEDRWEEAFF.

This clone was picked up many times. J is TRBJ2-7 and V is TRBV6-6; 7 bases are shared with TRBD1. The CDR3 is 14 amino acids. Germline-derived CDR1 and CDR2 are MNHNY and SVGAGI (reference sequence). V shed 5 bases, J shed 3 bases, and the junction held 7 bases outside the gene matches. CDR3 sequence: CASSTTGVGYEQYV. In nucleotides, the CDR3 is TGTGCCAGCAGTACCACAGGGGTCGGCTACGAGCAGTACGTC.

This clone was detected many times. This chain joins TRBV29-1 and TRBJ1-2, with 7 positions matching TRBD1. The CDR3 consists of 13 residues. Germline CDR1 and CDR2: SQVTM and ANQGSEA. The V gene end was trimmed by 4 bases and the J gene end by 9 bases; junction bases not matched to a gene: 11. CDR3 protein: CSVVVRGRYSYTF. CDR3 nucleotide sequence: TGCAGCGTTGTTGTCAGGGGGAGGTATAGCTACACCTTC.

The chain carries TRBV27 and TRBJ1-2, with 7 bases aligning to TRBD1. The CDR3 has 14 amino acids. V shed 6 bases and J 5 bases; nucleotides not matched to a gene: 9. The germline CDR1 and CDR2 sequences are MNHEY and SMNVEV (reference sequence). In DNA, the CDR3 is TGTGCCAGCAGGCAGACAGGGCTCCAATATGGCTACACCTTC. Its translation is CASRQTGLQYGYTF.

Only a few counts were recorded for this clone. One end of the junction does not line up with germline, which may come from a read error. CDR3 in amino acids: CASSQGTGNTIYF. In DNA, the CDR3 is TGCGCCAGCAGCCAGGGGACTGGGAACACCATATATTTT. The chain uses TRBV4-1 and TRBJ1-3; maybe TRBD1 (5 bases). The CDR3 has 13 residues. Germline V CDR1 and CDR2: MGHRA, YSYEKL.

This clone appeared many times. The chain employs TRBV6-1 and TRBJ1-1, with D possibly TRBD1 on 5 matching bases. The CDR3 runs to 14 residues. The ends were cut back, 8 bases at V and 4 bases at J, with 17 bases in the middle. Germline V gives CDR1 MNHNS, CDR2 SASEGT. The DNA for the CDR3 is TGTGCCAGCGTTGGGAGTATCGGGGGCACTGAAGCTTTCTTT. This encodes CASVGSIGGTEAFF.

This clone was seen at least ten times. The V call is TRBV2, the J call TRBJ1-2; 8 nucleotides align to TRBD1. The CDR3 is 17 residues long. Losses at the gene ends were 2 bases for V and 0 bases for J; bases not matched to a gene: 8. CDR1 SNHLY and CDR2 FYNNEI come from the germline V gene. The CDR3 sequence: CASSEFSGGRTNYGYTF. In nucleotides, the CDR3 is TGTGCCAGCAGTGAATTTTCAGGGGGCCGGACTAACTATGGCTACACCTTC.

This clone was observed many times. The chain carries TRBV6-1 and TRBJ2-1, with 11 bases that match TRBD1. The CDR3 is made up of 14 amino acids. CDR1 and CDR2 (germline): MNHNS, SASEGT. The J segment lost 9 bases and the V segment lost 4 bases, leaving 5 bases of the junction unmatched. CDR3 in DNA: TGTGCCAGCAGTGCGGACAGGGGGCTGACTGAGCAGTTCTTC. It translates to CASSADRGLTEQFF.

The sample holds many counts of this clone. Written as DNA, the CDR3 is TGTGCCAGCAGCCACCGGGACAGGGGTTTGAGCGGGGAGCTGTTTTTT. Encoded protein: CASSHRDRGLSGELFF. V usage is TRBV14 and J usage is TRBJ2-2; the match to TRBD1 covers 10 bases. CDR1 is SGHDN and CDR2 is FVKESK in the germline V gene. The CDR3 totals 16 residues. Losses at the gene ends were 3 bases for V and 7 bases for J; bases not matched to a gene: 8.

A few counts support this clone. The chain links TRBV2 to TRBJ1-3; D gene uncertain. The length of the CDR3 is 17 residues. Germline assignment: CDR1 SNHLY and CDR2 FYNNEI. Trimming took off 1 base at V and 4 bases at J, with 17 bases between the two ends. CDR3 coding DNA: TGTGCCAGCAGTGAAGGCGGGTCAGGTCGAGTGGGAAACACCATATATTTT. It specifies CASSEGGSGRVGNTIYF.

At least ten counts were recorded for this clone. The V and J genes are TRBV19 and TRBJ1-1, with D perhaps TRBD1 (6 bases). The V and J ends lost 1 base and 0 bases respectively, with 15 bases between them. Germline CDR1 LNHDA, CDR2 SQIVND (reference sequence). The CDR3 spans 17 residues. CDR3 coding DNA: TGTGCCAGTAGTATAGGTGGGCAGGGGACCATGAACACTGAAGCTTTCTTT. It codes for CASSIGGQGTMNTEAFF.

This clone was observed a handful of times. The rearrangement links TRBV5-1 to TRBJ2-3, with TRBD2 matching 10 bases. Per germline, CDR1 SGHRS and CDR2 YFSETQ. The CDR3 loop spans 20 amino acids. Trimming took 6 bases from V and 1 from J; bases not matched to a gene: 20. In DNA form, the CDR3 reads TGCGCCAGCAAAGGTCAAGGACGAGCGGGGGGGCGAGGGGGCACAGATACGCAGTATTTT. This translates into CASKGQGRAGGRGGTDTQYF.

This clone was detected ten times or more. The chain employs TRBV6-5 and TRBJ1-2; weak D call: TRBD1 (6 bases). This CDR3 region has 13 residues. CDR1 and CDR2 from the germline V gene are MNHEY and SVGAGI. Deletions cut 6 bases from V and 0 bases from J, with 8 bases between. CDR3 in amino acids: CASRRTANYGYTF. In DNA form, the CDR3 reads TGTGCCAGCAGACGGACAGCTAACTATGGCTACACCTTC.

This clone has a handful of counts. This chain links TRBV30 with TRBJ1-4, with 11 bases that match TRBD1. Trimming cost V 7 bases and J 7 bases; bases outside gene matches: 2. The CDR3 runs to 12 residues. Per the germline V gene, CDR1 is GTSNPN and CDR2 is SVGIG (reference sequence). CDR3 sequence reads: CAYGTGGEKLFF. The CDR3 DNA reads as TGTGCCTACGGGACAGGGGGTGAAAAACTGTTTTTT.

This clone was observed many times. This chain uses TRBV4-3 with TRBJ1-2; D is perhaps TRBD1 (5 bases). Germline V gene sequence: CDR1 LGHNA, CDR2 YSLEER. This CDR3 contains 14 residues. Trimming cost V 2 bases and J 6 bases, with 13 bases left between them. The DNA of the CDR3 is TGCGCCAGCAGCCAACAACTGGACAAGGATGGCTACACCTTC. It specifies CASSQQLDKDGYTF.

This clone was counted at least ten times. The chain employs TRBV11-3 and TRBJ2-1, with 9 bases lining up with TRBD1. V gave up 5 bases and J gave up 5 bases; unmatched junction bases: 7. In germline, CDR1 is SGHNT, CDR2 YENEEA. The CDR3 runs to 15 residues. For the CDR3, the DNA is TGTGCCAGCAGCACCCCGGGACAGGGCCACAATGAGCAGTTCTTC. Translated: CASSTPGQGHNEQFF.